A selection of T cell receptor beta chains follows, all from one sample in a study of CD8+ T cells in alopecia areata. Clones were sequenced by immunoSEQ multiplex PCR, and TCRdb holds only the in-frame ones, with some missing. The sample records about 180,000 clones, less than 80% being singletons. Sequences were derived from CD8+ T cells sorted from blood, sampled at week 0. Receptors originate from a human donor with alopecia areata. Each CDR3 is given with its conserved first and last residue. The D gene is left open where the match is weak. Size is omitted from some rows. Given values are once, few, many or a class for expanded clones.

J: TRBJ2-6; D: NA; V: TRBV29-1; length: 12; size: NA; CDR3: CSVYGGANVLTF; DNA: TGCAGCGTTTATGGTGGGGCCAACGTCCTGACTTTC
J: TRBJ2-7; D: NA; V: TRBV7-2; length: 12; size: NA; CDR3: CASSFGTYEQYF; DNA: TGTGCCAGCAGCTTTGGAACCTACGAGCAGTACTTC
J: TRBJ2-7; D: NA; V: TRBV27; length: 14; size: NA; CDR3: CASSLAGSSYEQYF; DNA: TGTGCCAGCAGTTTGGCAGGCTCCTCCTACGAGCAGTACTTC
J: TRBJ2-3; D: TRBD2; V: TRBV9; length: 18; size: NA; CDR3: CASRATGTSGGSTDTQYF; DNA: TGTGCCAGCAGAGCAACCGGGACTAGCGGGGGAAGCACAGATACGCAGTATTTT
J: TRBJ1-5; D: NA; V: TRBV4-2; length: 16; size: NA; CDR3: CASSQDIRGLNQPQHF; DNA: TGTGCCAGCAGCCAAGACATCCGGGGCCTCAATCAGCCCCAGCATTTT
J: TRBJ2-7; D: NA; V: TRBV29-1; length: 10; size: few; CDR3: CSAQGSEQYF; DNA: TGCAGCGCCCAGGGGAGCGAGCAGTACTTC
J: TRBJ1-6; D: NA; V: TRBV2; length: 16; size: NA; CDR3: CASELTESSYNSPLHF; DNA: TGTGCCAGCGAATTGACGGAGAGCTCCTATAATTCACCCCTCCACTTT
J: TRBJ1-1; D: TRBD1; V: TRBV5-4; length: 13; size: NA; CDR3: CASSPGTAAEAFF; DNA: TGTGCCAGCAGCCCCGGGACAGCCGCTGAAGCTTTCTTT
J: TRBJ2-5; D: NA; V: TRBV4-1; length: 16; size: NA; CDR3: CASSQERGRGQETQYF; DNA: TGCGCCAGCAGCCAAGAGCGGGGGCGGGGCCAAGAGACCCAGTACTTC
J: TRBJ2-7; D: NA; V: TRBV29-1; length: 13; size: once; CDR3: CSASPRSPYEQYF; DNA: TGCAGCGCCTCCCCGCGCAGTCCCTACGAGCAGTACTTC
J: TRBJ2-7; D: NA; V: TRBV10-3; length: 12; size: NA; CDR3: CAISESSYEQYF; DNA: TGTGCCATCAGTGAGTCCTCCTACGAGCAGTACTTC
J: TRBJ2-3; D: NA; V: TRBV30; length: 14; size: NA; CDR3: CAWSAVGAIDTQYF; DNA: TGTGCCTGGAGTGCAGTAGGAGCAATAGATACGCAGTATTTT
J: TRBJ1-1; D: NA; V: TRBV30; length: 12; size: NA; CDR3: CAWSVVNTEAFF; DNA: TGTGCCTGGAGTGTGGTGAACACTGAAGCTTTCTTT
J: TRBJ2-7; D: TRBD1; V: TRBV5-1; length: 15; size: NA; CDR3: CASSATGTASYEQYF; DNA: TGCGCCAGCAGCGCCACCGGGACAGCTTCCTACGAGCAGTACTTC
J: TRBJ2-1; D: NA; V: TRBV29-1; length: 12; size: NA; CDR3: CSALDQAHEQFF; DNA: TGCAGCGCCCTTGACCAGGCCCATGAGCAGTTCTTC
J: TRBJ1-3; D: NA; V: TRBV30; length: 19; size: NA; CDR3: CAWSGYHPGPTGEGNTIYF; DNA: TGTGCCTGGAGTGGATATCACCCGGGACCAACGGGGGAAGGAAACACCATATATTTT
J: TRBJ2-4; D: NA; V: TRBV5-6; length: 14; size: NA; CDR3: CASSYPSNVNIQYF; DNA: TGTGCCAGCAGCTACCCCTCCAATGTAAACATTCAGTACTTC
J: TRBJ2-1; D: NA; V: TRBV13; length: 15; size: NA; CDR3: CASSLGGGPNNEQFF; DNA: TGTGCCAGCAGCTTAGGAGGGGGGCCTAACAATGAGCAGTTCTTC
J: TRBJ1-1; D: NA; V: TRBV13; length: 13; size: NA; CDR3: CASSGGHPIRAFF; DNA: TGTGCCAGCAGCGGTGGACACCCGATCCGAGCTTTCTTT
J: TRBJ2-2; D: TRBD2; V: TRBV30; length: 15; size: NA; CDR3: CAWRLLAGNTGELFF; DNA: TGTGCCTGGAGGTTACTAGCGGGGAACACCGGGGAGCTGTTTTTT
J: TRBJ2-7; D: NA; V: TRBV19; length: 14; size: few; CDR3: CASSIGWADYEQYF; DNA: TGTGCCAGTAGTATCGGGTGGGCAGATTACGAGCAGTACTTC
J: TRBJ2-7; D: NA; V: TRBV13; length: 12; size: NA; CDR3: CASSLGRSEQYF; DNA: TGTGCCAGCAGCTTAGGCCGGAGCGAGCAGTACTTC
J: TRBJ1-2; D: NA; V: TRBV5-6; length: 12; size: NA; CDR3: CASSLGSAEGVF; DNA: TGTGCCAGCAGCTTGGGTTCGGCAGAGGGTGTCTTC
J: TRBJ2-5; D: TRBD2; V: TRBV14; length: 15; size: NA; CDR3: CASSPWTRSGETQYF; DNA: TGTGCCAGCAGTCCGTGGACTAGGTCGGGTGAGACCCAGTACTTC
J: TRBJ2-7; D: TRBD1; V: TRBV11-2; length: 13; size: few; CDR3: CASSLGTGDEQYF; DNA: TGTGCCAGCAGCTTAGGGACAGGGGACGAGCAGTACTTC